These T cell receptor beta chains were read from a single sample in a study of blood T cell repertoires in COVID-19. TCRdb's table, derived via immunoSEQ multiplex PCR, lists solely in-frame clones and lacks some. The sample carries over 250,000 clones, over 75% recorded once. The sequencing sample was made of peripheral blood. These receptors were taken from a woman in her 70s with COVID-19, enrolled during active disease. Each CDR3 is given with its conserved first and last residue. A D gene is named only where the DNA matches it firmly. Not all rows give a size; the values are once, few, many and, for expanded clones, a class.

>TRBJ2-1|-|TRBV27|-
TGTGCCAGCAGTTCATCCTCGACACATTACAATGAGCAGTTCTTC
CASSSSSTHYNEQFF
>TRBJ1-4|-|TRBV2|-
TGTGCCAGCAGGCTCGGCGGACAAAATAATGAAAAACTGTTTTTT
CASRLGGQNNEKLFF
>TRBJ2-1|once|TRBV30|-
TGTGCCTGGACCCGCGGGGGGACAGACTACAATGAGCAGTTCTTC
CAWTRGGTDYNEQFF
>TRBJ1-1|-|TRBV19|-
TGTGCCAGTAGCCGGACACCCAGACACACTGAAGCTTTCTTT
CASSRTPRHTEAFF
>TRBJ1-4|-|TRBV30|-
TGTGCCTGGGAGAAGGGGGAATTTAATGAAAAACTGTTTTTT
CAWEKGEFNEKLFF
>TRBJ1-5|-|TRBV2|-
TGTGCCAGCAGTGACCGCAGGGGCGAAAATCAGCCCCAGCATTTT
CASSDRRGENQPQHF
>TRBJ2-1|few|TRBV10-3|-
TGTGCCATCGAAGACAGCCAATACAATGAGCAGTTCTTC
CAIEDSQYNEQFF
>TRBJ2-2|-|TRBV7-9|-
TGTGCCAGCAGCAACTCCGGTGGACTAGAGCTGTTTTTT
CASSNSGGLELFF
>TRBJ2-5|-|TRBV7-2|TRBD1
TGTGCCAGCAGCTCGGACAGGGGGTTGGCGGAGACCCAGTACTTC
CASSSDRGLAETQYF
>TRBJ2-7|once|TRBV7-8|TRBD1
TGTGCCAGCAGCACTTGGACAGGGGGCGTTTCCTACGAGCAGTACTTC
CASSTWTGGVSYEQYF
>TRBJ1-4|-|TRBV20-1|-
TGCAGTGCTAGTAACCCCGGGGGGGGCCATGGTGAAAAACTGTTTTTT
CSASNPGGGHGEKLFF
>TRBJ2-7|-|TRBV10-3|-
TGTGCCATCACGACAGCTGGGACCTACGAGCAGTACTTC
CAITTAGTYEQYF
>TRBJ2-1|-|TRBV7-9|TRBD2
TGTGCCAGCAGTCTAGCGGGAGGGCCCAATGAGCAGTTCTTC
CASSLAGGPNEQFF
>TRBJ1-5|-|TRBV7-8|-
TGTGCCAGCAGCTTAGACAGGCCAGGCAATCAGCCCCAGCATTTT
CASSLDRPGNQPQHF
>TRBJ2-7|-|TRBV6-5|-
TGTGCCAGCAGTTACTCCTCCAGCGCAAGCTCCTACGAGCAGTACTTC
CASSYSSSASSYEQYF
>TRBJ2-1|-|TRBV7-2|TRBD2
TGTGCCAGCAGCATGGGACTAGCGGGAGGGCCCTACAATGAGCAGTTCTTC
CASSMGLAGGPYNEQFF
>TRBJ1-1|-|TRBV6-1|-
TGTGCCAGCAGTGAAGCCCGCAGGGGCGAAGCTTTCTTT
CASSEARRGEAFF
>TRBJ1-2|-|TRBV7-6|TRBD1
TGTGCCAGCAGTTTAGGACAGGGAGCTAGTTGCACCTTC
CASSLGQGASCTF
>TRBJ2-2|-|TRBV27|TRBD1
TGTGCCAGCAGTTTAAAAAACAGGGGATACACCGGGGAGCTGTTTTTT
CASSLKNRGYTGELFF
>TRBJ2-7|once|TRBV5-8|TRBD1
TGTGCCAGCAGCTTGGACCCCCAGGGGGATGGGCAGTACTTC
CASSLDPQGDGQYF
>TRBJ1-5|-|TRBV10-3|TRBD1
TGTGCCATCAGTGGGATTGGACAGGGGAATCAGCCCCAGCATTTT
CAISGIGQGNQPQHF
>TRBJ2-3|-|TRBV28|TRBD2
TGTGCCAGCAGTTTGTACAGCGGGAGCCCAAATACGCAGTATTTT
CASSLYSGSPNTQYF
>TRBJ1-5|-|TRBV6-1|TRBD1
TGTGCCAGCAGTGAAGGTCTGACAGGGACGGTCAAGCCCCAGCATTTT
CASSEGLTGTVKPQHF
>TRBJ1-5|-|TRBV19|TRBD1
TGTGCCAGTACGGGCAGGGGGCTGGGTCAGCCCCAGCATTTT
CASTGRGLGQPQHF
>TRBJ1-2|-|TRBV6-5|-
TGTGCCAGCAGTTACTCGCAGTACAATAACTATGGCTACACCTTC
CASSYSQYNNYGYTF
>TRBJ1-3|-|TRBV6-2/TRBV6-3|-
TGTGCCAGCAGTTTAACAAGACGGGGAGAAGGAAACACCATATATTTT
CASSLTRRGEGNTIYF
>TRBJ1-5|-|TRBV27|-
TGTGCCAGCAGTTTAGAGGGTCAGCCCCAGCATTTT
CASSLEGQPQHF
>TRBJ2-4|-|TRBV9|-
TGTGCCAGCAGCGTAGGTCAGGGCATAGCCAAAAACATTCAGTACTTC
CASSVGQGIAKNIQYF
>TRBJ2-3|-|TRBV7-2|TRBD2
TGTGCCAGCAGCCCCAACCCTGGGACTAGCGGACACACAGATACGCAGTATTTT
CASSPNPGTSGHTDTQYF
>TRBJ2-3|-|TRBV7-2|-
TGTGCCAGCAGCTTATCGCTAGATCCAGATACGCAGTATTTT
CASSLSLDPDTQYF
>TRBJ2-7|-|TRBV3-1/TRBV3-2|-
TGTGCCAGCAGCCGGAGCACCGGCTCCTACGAGCAGTACTTC
CASSRSTGSYEQYF
>TRBJ1-6|-|TRBV10-3|TRBD1
TGTGCCACACGTCTGGGACAGGGTCATTCACCCCTCCACTTT
CATRLGQGHSPLHF
>TRBJ2-1|-|TRBV10-3|TRBD2
TGTGCCATCAGTGCTGGGACTAGCGGGACAAATGAGCAGTTCTTC
CAISAGTSGTNEQFF
>TRBJ2-1|-|TRBV5-8|-
TGTGCCAGCAGCTTCGGGCTAGCGAACAATGAGCAGTTCTTC
CASSFGLANNEQFF
>TRBJ1-2|-|TRBV6-6|-
TGTGCCAGCAGTTACGTACAGGACTATGGCTACACCTTC
CASSYVQDYGYTF
>TRBJ1-2|-|TRBV30|TRBD1
TGTGCCTGGGGGGACAGGGCCAACTATGGCTACACCTTC
CAWGDRANYGYTF
>TRBJ2-3|-|TRBV2|TRBD1
TGTGCCAGCAGCGGGACAGGAGGCACAGATACGCAGTATTTT
CASSGTGGTDTQYF
>TRBJ2-4|-|TRBV19|-
TGTGCCAGTAGAACGAGAAACATTCAGTACTTC
CASRTRNIQYF
>TRBJ2-2|-|TRBV9|TRBD2
TGTGCCAGCGAGCGGACTAGCGGGATTGGGGAGCTGTTTTTT
CASERTSGIGELFF
>TRBJ1-6|-|TRBV30|-
TGTGCCTGCGCGGCGGAAGAATATTCACCCCTCCACTTT
CACAAEEYSPLHF
>TRBJ2-3|-|TRBV4-1|TRBD2
TGCGCCAGCAGCCAAGATAGCCCGGGACTAGCGGGGATCACAGATACGCAGTATTTT
CASSQDSPGLAGITDTQYF
>TRBJ1-2|once|TRBV19|TRBD1
TGTGCCAGTCGTCCCCAACAGGGGGCGGATGGCTACACCTTC
CASRPQQGADGYTF
>TRBJ2-1|-|TRBV5-4|-
TGTGCCAGCAGCTTGGGGGGGCTAGCGGAGAGCTCCTACAATGAGCAGTTCTTC
CASSLGGLAESSYNEQFF
>TRBJ2-1|-|TRBV7-2|TRBD2
TGTGCCAGCAGCTACGGGACTAGCGGGAACTACAATGAGCAGTTCTTC
CASSYGTSGNYNEQFF
>TRBJ2-3|-|TRBV9|-
TGTGCCAGCAGCGTACAGGGCCTGGGGGGAGATACGCAGTATTTT
CASSVQGLGGDTQYF
>TRBJ1-2|-|TRBV3-1/TRBV3-2|-
TGTGCCAGCAGTCAGGGGCGCCTCTATGGCTACACCTTC
CASSQGRLYGYTF
>TRBJ1-2|-|TRBV11-2|-
TGTGCCAGCAGCCCTGGGACCCGGAGGGCTTATGGCTACACCTTC
CASSPGTRRAYGYTF
>TRBJ2-1|-|TRBV6-2/TRBV6-3|-
TGTGCCAGCAGTTTAAACGGGTTCAATGAGCAGTTCTTC
CASSLNGFNEQFF
>TRBJ1-6|-|TRBV28|-
TGTGCCAGCAGTCCCGAGGGAGGGACTTCCCCCTATAATTCACCCCTCCACTTT
CASSPEGGTSPYNSPLHF
>TRBJ2-5|-|TRBV11-2|-
TGTGCCAGCAGCGTCGGCGGGACCCAGTACTTC
CASSVGGTQYF
>TRBJ1-4|-|TRBV30|-
TGTGCCTGGAGTGGGGCGGGAGCAACTAATGAAAAACTGTTTTTT
CAWSGAGATNEKLFF
>TRBJ1-6|-|TRBV28|-
TGTGCCAGCAGTTCATACGACTCCAGCGGCTGGGGTCAATTACCCCTCCACTTT
CASSSYDSSGWGQLPLHF
>TRBJ2-7|-|TRBV3-1/TRBV3-2|-
TGTGCCAGCAGCAAAAGCGGCGAGCAGTACTTC
CASSKSGEQYF
>TRBJ2-1|few|TRBV3-1/TRBV3-2|-
TGTGCCAGCAGCTACATAGGGGGTAATGAGCAGTTCTTC
CASSYIGGNEQFF
>TRBJ1-3|-|TRBV3-1/TRBV3-2|-
TGTGCCAGCAGCCAAGAGGCCACCATATATTTT
CASSQEATIYF
>TRBJ2-1|-|TRBV19|TRBD1
TGTGCCAGTAGCACAGACAGGGATACCTACAATGAGCAGTTCTTC
CASSTDRDTYNEQFF
>TRBJ1-2|-|TRBV5-1|TRBD1
TGCGCCAGCAGCTCCCAACCGGGACAGGGGGCTGGTGGCTACACCTTC
CASSSQPGQGAGGYTF
>TRBJ2-7|-|TRBV6-6|TRBD1
TGTGCCAGCAGTTCCTCAGGGGGTGGGACCTACGAGCAGTACTTC
CASSSSGGGTYEQYF
>TRBJ1-2|-|TRBV28|-
TGTGCCAGTGAACATAACTATGGCTACACCTTC
CASEHNYGYTF
>TRBJ2-1|few|TRBV23-1|TRBD2
TGCGCCAGCAGTCAACCGACTAGCGGGAGTCGTAATGAGCAGTTCTTC
CASSQPTSGSRNEQFF